The 9 T cell receptor beta chains below all came from one sample that was sequenced in a study of cytomegalovirus exposure and HLA in healthy donors. The PCR ran on 60 Vbeta and 13 Jbeta primers. The table came from immunoSEQ multiplex PCR; TCRdb's copy has only in-frame clones and leaves some out. The top ten clones hold under 2.5% of a sample with over 150,000 clones, over 65% of them seen once. The sample taken for sequencing was PBMCs. The receptors stem from a young man in good health and CMV-seronegative.

DNA for the CDR3: TGCGCCAGCAGCTTCTCCCAGGGTTCCTACGAGCAGTACTTC. Translation: CASSFSQGSYEQYF. The rearrangement links TRBV5-1 to TRBJ2-7; the D gene is possibly TRBD1 (5 bases). V lost 2 bases, J lost 1 base, and 10 bases lay in between. The germline V gene has CDR1 SGHRS and CDR2 YFSETQ. The CDR3 is 14 amino acids.

This clone turned up a few times. The chain links TRBV2 to TRBJ1-4, with D unresolved. The CDR3 runs 14 residues. Germline V gene data show CDR1 as SNHLY and CDR2 as FYNNEI. The germline V and J ends were trimmed by 7 bases and 3 bases, with 12 bases remaining between them. The CDR3 sequence: CASKGDSPNEKLFF. As DNA, the CDR3 is TGTGCCAGCAAAGGAGACTCACCTAATGAAAAACTGTTTTTT. The full variable domain, rest sourced from reference TRBV2 and TRBJ1-4, is EPEVTQTPSHQVTQMGQEVILRCVPISNHLYFYWYRQILGQKVEFLVSFYNNEISEKSEIFDDQFSVERPDGSNFTLKIRSTKLEDSAMYFCASKGDSPNEKLFFGSGTQLSVL.

The V and J genes are TRBV6-1 and TRBJ1-5; D remains unclear. The V and J ends lost 5 bases and 0 bases respectively, with 8 bases between them. Germline values: CDR1 MNHNS, CDR2 SASEGT. This CDR3 has 14 amino acids. CDR3 in DNA: TGTGCCAGCAGTATTCAGGATAGCAATCAGCCCCAGCATTTT. Protein product: CASSIQDSNQPQHF.

This chain connects TRBV7-8 to TRBJ2-3; D may be TRBD2 (5 bases). Germline V gene sequence: CDR1 SGHVS, CDR2 FQNEAQ. Trimming took off 3 bases at V and 1 base at J, with 8 bases between the two ends. This CDR3 contains 14 residues. CDR3 DNA sequence: TGTGCCAGCAGCTTTTTGCGGGGCACAGATACGCAGTATTTT. Protein: CASSFLRGTDTQYF.

This clone was observed a few times. The CDR3 region is CASSLGDRGPREPQHF. In nucleotides, the CDR3 is TGTGCCAGCAGCTTAGGGGACAGGGGGCCCCGGGAGCCCCAGCATTTT. The genes are TRBV7-9 and TRBJ1-5; TRBD1 aligns across 12 bases. The CDR3 contains 16 residues. Trimming cost V 1 base and J 8 bases; bases outside gene matches: 6. CDR1 and CDR2 (germline): SEHNR, FQNEAQ (reference sequence).

V is TRBV9 and J is TRBJ2-2; D perhaps matches TRBD2 (6 bases). The V gene's germline CDR1 is SGDLS and CDR2 YYNGEE. The CDR3 is made up of 18 amino acids. With 4 bases removed from V and 0 bases from J, the gap between germline ends came to 19 bases. The CDR3: CASSPNVVAATNTGELFF. CDR3 DNA sequence: TGTGCCAGCAGCCCCAACGTGGTAGCGGCGACGAACACCGGGGAGCTGTTTTTT.

The sample holds a few counts of this clone. The chain combines TRBV15 with TRBJ2-2, with 10 bases lining up with TRBD1. This CDR3 has 16 residues. From germline, CDR1 is LNHNV and CDR2 YYDKDF (reference sequence). Unmatched junction bases numbered 7, after V lost 6 bases and J lost 3 bases. CDR3 residues: CATRVGGQGYTGELFF. CDR3 nucleotide sequence: TGTGCCACCAGAGTAGGGGGACAGGGGTACACCGGGGAGCTGTTTTTT.

This clone was detected a few times. This rearrangement joins TRBV19 to TRBJ2-3; D may be TRBD1 (6 bases). Germline CDR1 reads LNHDA; CDR2 reads SQIVND (reference sequence). The CDR3 sequence is 14 residues long. Trimming cost V 6 bases and J 2 bases, with 12 bases left between them. The CDR3 loop is CASRRAGVTDTQYF. CDR3 sequence (DNA): TGTGCCAGTAGAAGGGCAGGGGTCACAGATACGCAGTATTTT. Supplemented by reference TRBV19 and TRBJ2-3, the full variable domain reads DGGITQSPKYLFRKEGQNVTLSCEQNLNHDAMYWYRQDPGQGLRLIYYSQIVNDFQKGDIAEGYSVSREKKESFPLTVTSAQKNPTAFYLCASRRAGVTDTQYFGPGTRLTVL.

This chain uses TRBV6-5 with TRBJ2-7, with 9 bases fitting TRBD1. J lost 4 bases, V lost 5 bases, and 6 bases had no gene match. Looked up from germline, CDR1 is MNHEY and CDR2 is SVGAGI. The CDR3 runs to 14 residues. CDR3 sequence reads: CASSKNRGRYEQYF. CDR3 bases: TGTGCCAGCAGTAAGAACAGGGGGCGTTACGAGCAGTACTTC.